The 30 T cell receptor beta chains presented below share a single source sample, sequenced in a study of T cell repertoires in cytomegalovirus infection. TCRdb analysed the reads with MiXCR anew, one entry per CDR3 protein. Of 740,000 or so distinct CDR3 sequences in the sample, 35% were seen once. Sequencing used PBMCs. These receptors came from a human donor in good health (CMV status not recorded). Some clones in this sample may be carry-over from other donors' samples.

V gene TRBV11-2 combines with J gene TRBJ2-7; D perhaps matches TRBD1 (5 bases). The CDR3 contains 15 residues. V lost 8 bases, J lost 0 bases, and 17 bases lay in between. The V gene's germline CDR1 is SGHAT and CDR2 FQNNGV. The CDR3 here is CASGQQAQGSYEQYF. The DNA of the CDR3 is TGTGCCAGCGGACAACAGGCCCAGGGCTCCTACGAGCAGTACTTC.

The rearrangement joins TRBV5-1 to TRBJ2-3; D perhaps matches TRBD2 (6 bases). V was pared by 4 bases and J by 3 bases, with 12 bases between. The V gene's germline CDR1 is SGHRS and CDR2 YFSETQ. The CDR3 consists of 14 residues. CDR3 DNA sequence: TGCGCCAGCAGCGCCGGGAGAGCAACAGATACGCAGTATTTT. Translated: CASSAGRATDTQYF.

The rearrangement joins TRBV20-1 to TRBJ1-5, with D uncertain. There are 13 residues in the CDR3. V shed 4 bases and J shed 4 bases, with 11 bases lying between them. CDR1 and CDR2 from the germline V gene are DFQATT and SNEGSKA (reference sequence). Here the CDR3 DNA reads TGCAGTGCTACAGATCCCCAGAATCAGCCCCAGCATTTT. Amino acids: CSATDPQNQPQHF.

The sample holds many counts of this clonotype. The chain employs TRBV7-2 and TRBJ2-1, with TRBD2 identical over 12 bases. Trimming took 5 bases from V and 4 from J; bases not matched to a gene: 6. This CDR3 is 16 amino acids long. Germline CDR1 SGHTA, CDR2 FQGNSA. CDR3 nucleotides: TGTGCCAGCAGCGATCCGCTAGCGGGGGGGTACAATGAGCAGTTCTTC. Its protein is CASSDPLAGGYNEQFF.

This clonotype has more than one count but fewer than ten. This CDR3 is CASSFYPVGNTIYF. CDR3 nucleotides: TGTGCCAGCAGCTTTTACCCTGTTGGAAACACCATATATTTT. This chain uses TRBV7-2 with TRBJ1-3, with D hard to call. Germline-derived CDR1 and CDR2 are SGHTA and FQGNSA. Trimming shortened V by 3 bases and J by 3 bases, and 9 bases separated the two germline ends. The CDR3 runs to 14 residues.

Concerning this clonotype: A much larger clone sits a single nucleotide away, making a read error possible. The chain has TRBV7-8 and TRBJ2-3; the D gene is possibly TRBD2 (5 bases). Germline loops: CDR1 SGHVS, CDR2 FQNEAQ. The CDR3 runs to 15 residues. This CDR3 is CSSSLSPSYTDTQYF. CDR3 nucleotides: TGTTCCAGCAGCTTATCACCTAGCTACACAGATACGCAGTATTTT. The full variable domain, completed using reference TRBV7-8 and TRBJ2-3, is GAGVSQSPRYKVAKRGQDVALRCDPISGHVSLFWYQQALGQGPEFLTYFQNEAQLDKSGLPSDRFFAERPEGSVSTLKIQRTQQEDSAVYLCSSSLSPSYTDTQYFGPGTRLTVL.

The DNA for the CDR3 is TGTGCCAGCAGTGCATTAGCGGGGGGAACTTACAATGAGCAGTTCTTC. This translates into CASSALAGGTYNEQFF. The rearrangement links TRBV2 to TRBJ2-1, with 10 bases fitting TRBD2. In germline, CDR1 is SNHLY, CDR2 FYNNEI. There are 16 residues in the CDR3. With 4 bases clipped from V and 4 bases from J, the junction kept 7 bases outside the gene matches.

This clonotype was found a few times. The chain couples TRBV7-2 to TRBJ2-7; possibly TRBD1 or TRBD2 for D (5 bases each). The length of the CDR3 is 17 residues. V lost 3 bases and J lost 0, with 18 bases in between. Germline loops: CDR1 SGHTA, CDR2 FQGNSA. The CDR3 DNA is TGTGCCAGCAGCTTGGGACCTCCAATATGGGGCTCCTACGAGCAGTACTTC. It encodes CASSLGPPIWGSYEQYF.

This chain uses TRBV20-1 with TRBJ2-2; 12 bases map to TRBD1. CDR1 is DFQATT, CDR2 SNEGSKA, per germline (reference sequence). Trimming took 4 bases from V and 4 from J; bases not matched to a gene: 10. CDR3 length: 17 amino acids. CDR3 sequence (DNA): TGCAGTGCTACAGGCGGGACAGGGGGCGCGGGCACCGGGGAGCTGTTTTTT. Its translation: CSATGGTGGAGTGELFF.

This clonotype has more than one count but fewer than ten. The CDR3: CANKRGGLDEQFF. The CDR3 DNA reads TGTGCCAACAAGCGGGGGGGGCTGGATGAGCAGTTCTTC. The chain employs TRBV2 and TRBJ2-1, with TRBD2 matching 10 bases. Per the germline V gene, CDR1 is SNHLY and CDR2 is FYNNEI. Losses at the gene ends were 10 bases for V and 8 bases for J; bases not matched to a gene: 8. The CDR3 consists of 13 residues.

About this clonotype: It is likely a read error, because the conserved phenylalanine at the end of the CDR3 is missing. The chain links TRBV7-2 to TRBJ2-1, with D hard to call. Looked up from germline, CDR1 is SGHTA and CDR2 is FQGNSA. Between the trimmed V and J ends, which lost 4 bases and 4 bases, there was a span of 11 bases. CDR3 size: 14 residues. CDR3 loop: CASSSPQQYNEQFL. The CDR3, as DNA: TGTGCCAGCAGCTCGCCACAACAGTACAATGAGCAGTTCTTA.

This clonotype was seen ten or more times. The CDR3 nucleotides are TGTGCCAGCAGCTTAGGGGTCGGTGTTTCACCCCTCCACTTT. This translates into CASSLGVGVSPLHF. The V gene is TRBV7-8, the J gene TRBJ1-6; D is ambiguous. The CDR3 extends over 14 amino acids. CDR1 and CDR2 (germline): SGHVS, FQNEAQ. Between the trimmed V and J ends, which lost 1 base and 9 bases, there was a span of 10 bases.

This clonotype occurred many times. The CDR3 protein is CASSSVQGTDTQYF. CDR3 DNA sequence: TGTGCCAGCAGCTCCGTACAGGGGACAGATACGCAGTATTTT. The V gene is TRBV7-2, the J gene TRBJ2-3; 7 positions match TRBD1. V lost 4 bases and J lost 3; bases outside the gene matches: 4. The CDR3 covers 14 residues. CDR1 is SGHTA and CDR2 is FQGNSA in the germline V gene. Full variable domain (remainder filled in from reference TRBV7-2 and TRBJ2-3): GAGVSQSPSNKVTEKGKDVELRCDPISGHTALYWYRQSLGQGLEFLIYFQGNSAPDKSGLPSDRFSAERTGGSVSTLTIQRTQQEDSAVYLCASSSVQGTDTQYFGPGTRLTVL.

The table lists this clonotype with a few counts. CDR3 in amino acids: CASSLAQGLGLGEQFF. Here the CDR3 DNA reads TGTGCCAGCAGCTTGGCCCAGGGACTAGGGTTGGGTGAGCAGTTCTTC. The chain joins TRBV5-4 to TRBJ2-1; 8 nucleotides agree with TRBD2. Germline CDR1 reads SGHNT; CDR2 reads YYREEE (reference sequence). V was clipped by 0 bases and J by 9 bases; unmatched bases: 11. The CDR3 totals 16 residues.

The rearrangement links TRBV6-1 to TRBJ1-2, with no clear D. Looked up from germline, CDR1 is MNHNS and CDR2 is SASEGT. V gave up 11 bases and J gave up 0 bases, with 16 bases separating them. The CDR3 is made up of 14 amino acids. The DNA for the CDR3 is TGTGCCCTTTCAGGACGGGGAGCTAACTATGGCTACACCTTC. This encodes CALSGRGANYGYTF.

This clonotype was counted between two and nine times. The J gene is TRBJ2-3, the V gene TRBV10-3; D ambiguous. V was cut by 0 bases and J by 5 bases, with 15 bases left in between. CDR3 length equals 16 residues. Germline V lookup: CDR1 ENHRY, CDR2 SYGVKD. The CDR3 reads CAISESGEWTGDTQYF. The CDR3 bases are TGTGCCATCAGTGAGTCAGGAGAGTGGACGGGAGATACGCAGTATTTT.

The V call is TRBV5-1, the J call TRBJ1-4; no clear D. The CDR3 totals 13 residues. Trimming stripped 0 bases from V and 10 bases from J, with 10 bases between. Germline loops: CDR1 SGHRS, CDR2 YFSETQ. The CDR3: CASSLEGHGKLFF. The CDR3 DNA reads TGCGCCAGCAGCTTGGAAGGGCACGGAAAACTGTTTTTT.

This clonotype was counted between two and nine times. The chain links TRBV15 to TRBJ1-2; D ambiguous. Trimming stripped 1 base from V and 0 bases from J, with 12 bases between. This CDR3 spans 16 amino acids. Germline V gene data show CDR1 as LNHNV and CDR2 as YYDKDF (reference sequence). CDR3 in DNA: TGTGCCACCAGCAGAGGCGTCGGCACAGCTAACTATGGCTACACCTTC. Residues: CATSRGVGTANYGYTF.

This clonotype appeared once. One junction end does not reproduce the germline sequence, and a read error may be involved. CDR3 bases: TGTGCCAGCAGCTTAATCCTCGGTGCTGATGCTTTCTTT. As protein: CASSLILGADAFF. The J gene is TRBJ1-1, the V gene TRBV7-8, with D hard to call. Per germline, CDR1 SGHVS and CDR2 FQNEAQ. This CDR3 comprises 13 residues. The whole variable domain, remainder taken from reference TRBV7-8 and TRBJ1-1, is GAGVSQSPRYKVAKRGQDVALRCDPISGHVSLFWYQQALGQGPEFLTYFQNEAQLDKSGLPSDRFFAERPEGSVSTLKIQRTQQEDSAVYLCASSLILGADAFFGQGTRLTVV.

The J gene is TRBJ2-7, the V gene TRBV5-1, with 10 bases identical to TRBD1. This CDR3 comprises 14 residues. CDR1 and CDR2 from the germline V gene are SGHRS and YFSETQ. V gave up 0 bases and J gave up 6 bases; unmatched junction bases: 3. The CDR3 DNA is TGCGCCAGCAGCTTGGGGACAGGGGGTCTCGAGCAGTACTTC. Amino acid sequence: CASSLGTGGLEQYF.

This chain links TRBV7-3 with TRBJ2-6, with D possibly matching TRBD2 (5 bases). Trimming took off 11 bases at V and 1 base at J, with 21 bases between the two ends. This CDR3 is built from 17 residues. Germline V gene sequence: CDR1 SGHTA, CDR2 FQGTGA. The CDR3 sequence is CASRRHPAQSGANVLTF. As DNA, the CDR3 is TGTGCCTCCCGGAGGCATCCGGCCCAGTCTGGGGCCAACGTCCTGACTTTC. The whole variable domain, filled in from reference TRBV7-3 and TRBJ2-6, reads GAGVSQTPSNKVTEKGKYVELRCDPISGHTALYWYRQSLGQGPEFLIYFQGTGAADDSGLPNDRFFAVRPEGSVSTLKIQRTERGDSAVYLCASRRHPAQSGANVLTFGAGSRLTVL.

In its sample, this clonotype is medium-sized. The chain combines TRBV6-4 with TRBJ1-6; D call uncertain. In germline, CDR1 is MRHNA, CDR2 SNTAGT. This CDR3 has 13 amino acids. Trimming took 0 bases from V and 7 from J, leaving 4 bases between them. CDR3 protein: CASSDSTNSPLHF. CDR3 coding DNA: TGTGCCAGCAGTGACTCGACAAATTCACCCCTCCACTTT.

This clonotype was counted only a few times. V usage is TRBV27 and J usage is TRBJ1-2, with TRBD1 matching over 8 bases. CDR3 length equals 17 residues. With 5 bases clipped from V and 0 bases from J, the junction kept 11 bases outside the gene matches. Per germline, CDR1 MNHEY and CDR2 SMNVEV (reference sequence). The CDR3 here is CASSTSTGVEANYGYTF. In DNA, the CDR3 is TGTGCCAGCAGTACCTCGACAGGGGTCGAAGCTAACTATGGCTACACCTTC.

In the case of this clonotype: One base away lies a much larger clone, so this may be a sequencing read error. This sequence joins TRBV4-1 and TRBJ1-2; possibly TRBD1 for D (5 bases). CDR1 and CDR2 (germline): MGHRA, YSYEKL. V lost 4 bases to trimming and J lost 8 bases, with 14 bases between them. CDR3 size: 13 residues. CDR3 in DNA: TGCGCCAGCAGCCCCGGGGACGGGATCGGCTACACCTTC. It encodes CASSPGDGIGYTF.

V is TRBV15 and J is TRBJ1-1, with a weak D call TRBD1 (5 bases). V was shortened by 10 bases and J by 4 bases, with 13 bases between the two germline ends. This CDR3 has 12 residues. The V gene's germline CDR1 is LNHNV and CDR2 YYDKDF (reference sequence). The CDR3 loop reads CASGGRGTEAFF. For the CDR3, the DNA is TGTGCCAGTGGGGGTAGAGGCACTGAAGCTTTCTTT.

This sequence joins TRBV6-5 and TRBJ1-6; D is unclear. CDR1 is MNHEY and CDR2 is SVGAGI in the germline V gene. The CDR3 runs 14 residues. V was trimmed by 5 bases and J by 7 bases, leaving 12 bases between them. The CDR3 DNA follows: TGTGCCAGCAGTGACATCTTCAGGAATTCACCCCTCCACTTT. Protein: CASSDIFRNSPLHF.

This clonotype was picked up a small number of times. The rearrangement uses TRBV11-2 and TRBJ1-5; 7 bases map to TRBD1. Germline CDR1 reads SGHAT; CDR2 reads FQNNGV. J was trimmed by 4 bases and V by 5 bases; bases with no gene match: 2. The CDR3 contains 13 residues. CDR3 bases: TGTGCCAGCAGCGCACAGGGGAATCAGCCCCAGCATTTT. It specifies CASSAQGNQPQHF. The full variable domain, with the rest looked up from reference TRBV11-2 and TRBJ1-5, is EAGVAQSPRYKIIEKRQSVAFWCNPISGHATLYWYQQILGQGPKLLIQFQNNGVVDDSQLPKDRFSAERLKGVDSTLKIQPAKLEDSAVYLCASSAQGNQPQHFGDGTRLSIL.

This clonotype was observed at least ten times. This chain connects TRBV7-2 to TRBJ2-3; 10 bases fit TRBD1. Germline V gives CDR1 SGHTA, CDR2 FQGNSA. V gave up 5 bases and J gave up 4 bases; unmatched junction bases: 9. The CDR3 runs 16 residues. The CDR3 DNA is TGTGCCAGCAGCCAGGGACAGGGGCGAACCGCAGATACGCAGTATTTT. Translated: CASSQGQGRTADTQYF.

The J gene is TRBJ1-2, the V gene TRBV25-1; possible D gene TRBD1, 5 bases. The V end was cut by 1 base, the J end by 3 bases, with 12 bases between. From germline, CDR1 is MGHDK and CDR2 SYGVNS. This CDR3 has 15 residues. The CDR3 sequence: CASSESGVSHYGYTF. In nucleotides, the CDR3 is TGTGCCAGCAGTGAATCGGGGGTATCACACTATGGCTACACCTTC.

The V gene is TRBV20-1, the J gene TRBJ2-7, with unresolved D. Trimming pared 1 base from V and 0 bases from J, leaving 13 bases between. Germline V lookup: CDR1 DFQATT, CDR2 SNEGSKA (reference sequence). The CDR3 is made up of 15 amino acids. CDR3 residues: CSARAPDRHSYEQYF. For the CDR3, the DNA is TGCAGTGCTAGAGCCCCGGACCGACACTCCTACGAGCAGTACTTC.